Below, 18 T cell receptor beta chains from the same sample are listed, as sequenced in a study of T cells after yellow fever vaccination. One entry per CDR3 protein results from TCRdb running MiXCR on the 5' RACE reads. The sample lists around 400,000 distinct CDR3 sequences, 11% seen once, with 18% in the top ten. The specimen comprised PBMCs, sampled on the day of the first yellow fever vaccination. These receptors were obtained from a man aged 18 to 30 who received the YFV17D yellow fever vaccine.

This clonotype was counted a few times. This chain uses TRBV20-1 with TRBJ2-5; 8 bases map to TRBD2. V shed 0 bases and J 2 bases; nucleotides not matched to a gene: 11. This CDR3 comprises 17 residues. The V gene's germline CDR1 is DFQATT and CDR2 SNEGSKA (reference sequence). DNA of the CDR3: TGCAGTGCTAGAGATTCGAGCGGGGGCTCCATACAAGAGACCCAGTACTTC. Protein: CSARDSSGGSIQETQYF.

This clonotype was seen a few times. The rearrangement links TRBV27 to TRBJ1-1; D gene uncertain. Germline V lookup: CDR1 MNHEY, CDR2 SMNVEV (reference sequence). The V end lost 2 bases, the J end lost 11 bases, and 18 bases lay between the germline ends. The CDR3 loop spans 14 amino acids. CDR3 sequence: CASSLEYRSMGAFF. The CDR3 bases are TGTGCCAGCAGTTTAGAATACAGATCAATGGGTGCTTTCTTT.

The rearrangement uses TRBV20-1 and TRBJ2-5, with D possibly matching TRBD1 (6 bases). Trimming stripped 3 bases from V and 0 bases from J, with 17 bases between. The CDR3 contains 16 residues. The V gene's germline CDR1 is DFQATT and CDR2 SNEGSKA (reference sequence). The CDR3 sequence: CSASHPRDKYQETQYF. CDR3 sequence (DNA): TGCAGTGCTAGCCACCCCCGGGACAAGTACCAAGAGACCCAGTACTTC.

This clonotype was observed a handful of times. The chain couples TRBV7-2 to TRBJ1-2; TRBD1 matches 7 bases. The germline CDR1 and CDR2 sequences are SGHTA and FQGNSA. CDR3 length: 13 residues. Germline trimming cut 5 bases from V and 6 bases from J; bases unmatched to any gene: 6. The CDR3 nucleotides read TGTGCCAGCAGCCAAGCGACAGGGAATGGCTACACCTTC. This codes for CASSQATGNGYTF.

CDR3 sequence: CASSLEVGQGNTGELFF. Here the CDR3 DNA reads TGTGCCAGCAGCTTAGAGGTTGGGCAGGGGAACACCGGGGAGCTGTTTTTT. This chain links TRBV7-9 with TRBJ2-2, with D possibly matching TRBD1 (5 bases). Germline V lookup: CDR1 SEHNR, CDR2 FQNEAQ (reference sequence). V was cut by 1 base and J by 1 base, with 13 bases left in between. The CDR3 has 17 residues. The full variable domain, in which reference TRBV7-9 and TRBJ2-2 provide the parts outside the CDR3, is DTGVSQNPRHKITKRGQNVTFRCDPISEHNRLYWYRQTLGQGPEFLTYFQNEAQLEKSRLLSDRFSAERPKGSFSTLEIQRTEQGDSAMYLCASSLEVGQGNTGELFFGEGSRLTVL.

The genes are TRBV6-1 and TRBJ2-3, with 7 nucleotides matching TRBD1. V lost 7 bases to trimming and J lost 3 bases; unmatched junction nucleotides: 10. The CDR3 is made up of 15 amino acids. CDR1 is MNHNS, CDR2 SASEGT, per germline. The CDR3 sequence: CASNPPGGRTDTQYF. CDR3 coding DNA: TGTGCCAGCAACCCCCCAGGGGGACGGACAGATACGCAGTATTTT.

The J gene is TRBJ2-3, the V gene TRBV20-1; D perhaps matches TRBD2 (5 bases). V shed 3 bases and J shed 5 bases, with 15 bases lying between them. Germline lookup yields CDR1 DFQATT and CDR2 SNEGSKA (reference sequence). This CDR3 has 14 amino acids. The CDR3 here is CSARTRTVRDTQYF. DNA for the CDR3: TGCAGTGCTAGGACCCGGACTGTAAGAGATACGCAGTATTTT.

The table lists this clonotype with a few counts. CDR3 residues: CASSYSVEDVAGGQYV. CDR3 coding DNA: TGTGCCAGCAGTTACTCTGTAGAAGATGTAGCCGGGGGGCAGTACGTC. The rearrangement links TRBV6-5 to TRBJ2-7; tentative D call: TRBD2 (6 bases). CDR3 length equals 16 residues. Germline lookup yields CDR1 MNHEY and CDR2 SVGAGI. Trimming shortened V by 0 bases and J by 9 bases, and 21 bases separated the two germline ends.

This clonotype was observed a handful of times. The V gene is TRBV6-1, the J gene TRBJ2-6, with no clear D. Germline values: CDR1 MNHNS, CDR2 SASEGT. The V end was cut by 6 bases, the J end by 2 bases, with 11 bases between. This CDR3 has 15 amino acids. This CDR3 is CASSFERAGANVLTF. CDR3 DNA sequence: TGTGCCAGCAGCTTCGAAAGGGCTGGGGCCAACGTCCTGACTTTC.

The chain employs TRBV7-9 and TRBJ2-1; D may be TRBD2 (6 bases). Germline lookup yields CDR1 SEHNR and CDR2 FQNEAQ (reference sequence). V lost 4 bases, J lost 10 bases, and 23 bases lay in between. The CDR3 has 16 amino acids. The CDR3 sequence: CASSSRQRGVWDEQFF. In nucleotides, the CDR3 is TGTGCCAGCAGCTCTAGACAGCGCGGGGTGTGGGACGAGCAGTTCTTC.

This clonotype was recorded at least ten times. This chain uses TRBV29-1 with TRBJ1-1; tentative D call: TRBD1 (6 bases). V lost 7 bases to trimming and J lost 0 bases, with 6 bases between them. CDR1 and CDR2 from the germline V gene are SQVTM and ANQGSEA. CDR3 length: 11 amino acids. The CDR3 here is CSAGVNTEAFF. The CDR3, as DNA: TGCAGCGCAGGGGTGAACACTGAAGCTTTCTTT.

This clonotype was detected a few times. CDR3 in amino acids: CASSHYRGPNTEAFF. The CDR3 bases are TGTGCCAGCAGCCACTACAGGGGGCCGAACACTGAAGCTTTCTTT. This chain joins TRBV7-2 and TRBJ1-1, with 9 bases lining up with TRBD1. V trimming: 5 bases; J trimming: 1 base; junction bases outside the gene matches: 5. Germline values: CDR1 SGHTA, CDR2 FQGNSA. The CDR3 has 15 residues.

In this sample, this clonotype turned up many times. This chain uses TRBV10-3 with TRBJ1-5; D unresolved. The V gene lost 2 bases and the J gene lost 4 bases, with 6 bases spanning the gap. The CDR3 is made up of 13 amino acids. The germline gives CDR1 ENHRY, CDR2 SYGVKD. CDR3 sequence: CAISEGGNQPQHF. Written as DNA, the CDR3 is TGTGCCATCAGTGAGGGTGGAAATCAGCCCCAGCATTTT.

This chain connects TRBV20-1 to TRBJ2-5; the D gene is possibly TRBD2 (6 bases). Deletions cut 7 bases from V and 1 base from J, with 22 bases between. Looked up from germline, CDR1 is DFQATT and CDR2 is SNEGSKA (reference sequence). This CDR3 is built from 16 residues. CDR3 sequence: CSVLPVTSMVQETQYF. The CDR3 DNA follows: TGCAGTGTCCTACCCGTGACTAGTATGGTCCAAGAGACCCAGTACTTC.

As regards this clonotype: A much larger clonotype is one base distant, so this may be a read error. This chain uses TRBV12-3 or TRBV12-4 with TRBJ2-5; 13 positions agree with TRBD2. CDR3 size: 15 residues. Unmatched junction bases numbered 2, after V lost 5 bases and J lost 2 bases. CDR3 protein: CASSKLAGGQETQYF. As DNA, the CDR3 is TGTGCCAGCAGTAAACTAGCGGGGGGGCAAGAGACCCAGTACTTC.

This clonotype was picked up a small number of times. This chain joins TRBV29-1 and TRBJ2-1; possibly TRBD1 for D (6 bases). V shed 7 bases and J shed 0 bases, with 16 bases lying between them. Germline-derived CDR1 and CDR2 are SQVTM and ANQGSEA. CDR3 length: 15 amino acids. This chain's CDR3 is CSASGEVTSYNEQFF. The CDR3 region has the DNA TGCAGCGCCTCAGGGGAAGTAACCTCCTACAATGAGCAGTTCTTC.

Only a few counts were recorded for this clonotype. V gene TRBV12-3 or TRBV12-4 combines with J gene TRBJ1-5; maybe TRBD1 (5 bases). The CDR3 length is 15 residues. The V gene lost 5 bases and the J gene lost 0 bases, with 11 bases spanning the gap. The CDR3 DNA is TGTGCCAGCAGTAACCAGGGATATAGCAATCAGCCCCAGCATTTT. Encoded protein: CASSNQGYSNQPQHF.

A few counts support this clonotype. This chain joins TRBV5-1 and TRBJ1-1; D call uncertain. V was shortened by 6 bases and J by 3 bases, with 6 bases between the two germline ends. Germline-derived CDR1 and CDR2 are SGHRS and YFSETQ. The CDR3 contains 11 residues. The CDR3 coding sequence is TGCGCCAGCATTGAGGACACTGAAGCTTTCTTT. Its translation: CASIEDTEAFF.